This T cell receptor (delta chain) was obtained from a study of gamma-delta T cells after stem cell transplantation. This CDR3 is built from 19 residues. Germline CDR1 and CDR2: GEAIGNYY and EKD. V lost 0 bases and J lost 0, with 14 bases in between. TCRdb reprocessed the RT-PCR reads using CATT. The top ten hold approximately 13% of the sample, which has roughly 5,400 delta-chain clones, approximately 9% seen once. The receptor was isolated from a human donor. It is not recorded whose cells these are; they may come from a transplant donor. The rearrangement links TRDV2 to TRDJ3, with D perhaps matching TRDD3 (5 bases). The sample consisted of gamma-delta T cells. CDR3 nucleotide sequence: TGTGCCTGTGACACCGCGGGGGGGGTCAGCTCCTGGGACACCCGACAGATGTTTTTC. Translated, it gives CACDTAGGVSSWDTRQMFF.